A single TCR beta chain is shown here with its context. As yet, its antigen is unknown. This sample was taken from a study of tissue T cells after allogeneic stem cell transplantation. Method: immunoSEQ multiplex PCR; TCRdb's copy keeps in-frame clones and lacks some. The profile shows roughly 1,100 clones, around 92% of them singletons. General observations from the study: Within patients, tissue anatomy strongly shaped TCR repertoire composition.

CDR1 is LNHDA and CDR2 is SQIVND in the germline V gene (reference sequence). CDR3 length: 17 residues. V lost 1 base to trimming and J lost 3 bases; unmatched junction nucleotides: 6. This specimen consisted of spleen tissue, obtained at autopsy. The sequence derives from a male patient aged 60 or over with steroid-refractory graft-versus-host disease after an allogeneic stem cell transplant. Some T cells may originate from the graft donor. This chain connects TRBV19 to TRBJ2-2, with 9 bases aligning to TRBD2. For the CDR3, the DNA is TGTGCCAGTAGTATAGTGGCGGGGGGGCCGGACACCGGGGAGCTGTTTTTT. As protein: CASSIVAGGPDTGELFF.